This T cell receptor beta chain stems from a study of human T cells and chemical hapten exposure. On the study more broadly: Sensitization employed 2% DPC on about 2 cm by about 2 cm of upper inner arm skin. For the roughly 24-week duration of the study, patients were given weekly doses of diphenylcyclopropenone on the scalp. General observations from the study: TCRs at a frequency above 1 in 1000 stayed unchanged with DPC sensitization.

Time point indicated: patch test 1, 2 weeks after DPC sensitization. The treatment denotes: therapeutic diphenylcyclopropenone sensitization with weekly scalp DPC. Concerning this clonotype itself: The antigen is not known.

CDR1 SNHLY and CDR2 FYNNEI come from the germline V gene. With 4 bases clipped from V and 6 bases from J, the junction kept 10 bases outside the gene matches. This CDR3 has 17 amino acids. During construction of the library, unique molecular identifiers were attached to individual cDNA molecules for quantitative, reproducible TCR counting. One entry per CDR3 protein results from TCRdb running MiXCR on the RACE reads. This table has some 80,000 distinct CDR3 sequences, about 10% appearing once. This clonotype was obtained from a woman aged 50 to 65 with alopecia areata. Some clones in this sample may be carry-over from other donors' samples. J is TRBJ2-2 and V is TRBV2; TRBD2 aligns across 11 bases. The sequencing here drew on whole blood, taken in connection with sensitization to the hapten diphenylcyclopropenone (DPC). The CDR3: CASSVLAGGINPGELFF. CDR3 DNA: TGTGCCAGCAGTGTGCTAGCGGGAGGTATAAACCCCGGGGAGCTGTTTTTT.